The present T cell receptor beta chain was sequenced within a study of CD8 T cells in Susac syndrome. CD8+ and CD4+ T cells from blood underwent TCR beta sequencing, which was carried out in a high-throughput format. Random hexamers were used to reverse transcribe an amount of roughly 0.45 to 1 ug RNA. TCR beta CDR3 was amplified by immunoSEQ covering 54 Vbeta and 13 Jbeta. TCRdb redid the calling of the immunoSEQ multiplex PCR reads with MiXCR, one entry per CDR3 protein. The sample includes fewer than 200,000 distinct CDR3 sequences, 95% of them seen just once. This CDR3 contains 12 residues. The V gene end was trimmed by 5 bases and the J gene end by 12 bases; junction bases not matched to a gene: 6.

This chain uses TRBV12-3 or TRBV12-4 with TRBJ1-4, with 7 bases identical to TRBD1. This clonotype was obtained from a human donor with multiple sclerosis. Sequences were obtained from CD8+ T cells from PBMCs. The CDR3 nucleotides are TGTGCCAGCAGTATGAGGACAGGCGAACTGTTTTTT. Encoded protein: CASSMRTGELFF.